This T cell receptor beta chain was observed in a study of early T cells in non-severe SARS-CoV-2 infection. Regarding the study as a whole: The matching step, a VDJdb search, favored anti-spike CD8 responses and missed private and CD4 specificities.

With respect to this clonotype: The antigen remains unidentified.

Attachment of unique molecular identifiers was made to individual cDNA molecules. TCRdb re-derived calls from the 5' RACE reads in MiXCR, one entry per CDR3 protein. Here the sample spans roughly 56,000 distinct CDR3 sequences, about 15% being singletons. The CDR3 sequence is 16 residues long. V dropped 3 bases and J dropped 4 bases, with 13 bases sitting between them. Germline lookup yields CDR1 MDHEN and CDR2 SYDVKM. The V call is TRBV28, the J call TRBJ2-6; the D gene is possibly TRBD1 (5 bases). The receptor was derived from an adult who was a healthcare worker with PCR-confirmed SARS-CoV-2 infection or an uninfected control (not recorded which). The sequencing here drew on whole blood, taken at baseline. CDR3 sequence: CASSLSRVAGANVLTF. The CDR3 DNA is TGTGCCAGCAGTTTGTCCAGGGTTGCCGGGGCCAACGTCCTGACTTTC. Together with reference TRBV28 and TRBJ2-6, the CDR3 gives the full variable domain: DVKVTQSSRYLVKRTGEKVFLECVQDMDHENMFWYRQDPGLGLRLIYFSYDVKMKEKGDIPEGYSVSREKKERFSLILESASTNQTSMYLCASSLSRVAGANVLTFGAGSRLTVL.